These 30 T cell receptor beta chains were all obtained from the same sample, sequenced in a study of OX40 agonist ivuxolimab in advanced cancers. This table comes from immunoSEQ multiplex PCR, and its TCRdb copy is limited to in-frame clones, with some not included. The repertoire holds around 88,000 clones, with about 92% as singletons. The sample in question was CD4+ or CD8+ T cells sorted from blood, obtained in a trial of the OX40 agonist ivuxolimab. These receptor sequences come from an adult with an advanced solid tumor such as melanoma, head and neck, liver or kidney cancer.

CDR3 amino acids: CASMDNAEAFF. In DNA, the CDR3 is TGTGCCTCCATGGACAACGCTGAAGCTTTCTTT. This chain uses TRBV30 with TRBJ1-1, with D possibly being TRBD1 (5 bases). The CDR3 runs 11 residues. V was pared by 7 bases and J by 6 bases, with 12 bases between. The V gene's germline CDR1 is GTSNPN and CDR2 SVGIG (reference sequence).

The chain combines TRBV4-2 with TRBJ2-5; D is uncertain. This CDR3 has 15 residues. The germline V and J ends were trimmed by 1 base and 2 bases, with 11 bases remaining between them. Germline assignment: CDR1 LGHNA and CDR2 YNFKEQ. The CDR3 loop is CASSQVWAEQETQYF. The CDR3 DNA reads TGTGCCAGCAGCCAAGTGTGGGCGGAGCAAGAGACCCAGTACTTC.

The chain combines TRBV7-2 with TRBJ1-3; D gene unclear. From germline, CDR1 is SGHTA and CDR2 FQGNSA. The V gene lost 6 bases and the J gene lost 1 base, with 13 bases spanning the gap. The CDR3 consists of 15 residues. The CDR3 spells CASRSGHTSGNTIYF. The CDR3 DNA reads as TGTGCCAGCAGGTCAGGCCACACTTCTGGAAACACCATATATTTT.

The chain has TRBV5-1 and TRBJ2-2, with 9 bases that match TRBD2. The CDR3 has 16 amino acids. Losses at the gene ends were 1 base for V and 2 bases for J; bases not matched to a gene: 3. Germline V CDR1 and CDR2: SGHRS, YFSETQ. CDR3 loop: CASSLKLAGNTGELFF. The CDR3 DNA reads TGCGCCAGCAGCTTGAAACTAGCGGGTAACACCGGGGAGCTGTTTTTT.

This rearrangement joins TRBV2 to TRBJ2-3; 7 bases agree with TRBD1. This CDR3 comprises 15 residues. V was pared by 6 bases and J by 2 bases, with 8 bases of the junction left unmatched. Per the germline V gene, CDR1 is SNHLY and CDR2 is FYNNEI. The DNA for the CDR3 is TGTGCCAGCAGAAACCCCGGGACAGCCACAGATACGCAGTATTTT. This sequence encodes CASRNPGTATDTQYF.

The CDR3 nucleotides read TGCGGGACGAGGGGGGTAGGGGGAAACACTGAAGCTTTCTTT. As protein: CGTRGVGGNTEAFF. The chain couples TRBV29-1 to TRBJ1-1; maybe TRBD1 (6 bases). Germline lookup yields CDR1 SQVTM and CDR2 ANQGSEA. The CDR3 is made up of 14 amino acids.

J is TRBJ2-1 and V is TRBV29-1; 10 positions match TRBD2. The CDR3 contains 15 residues. Trimming at V came to 1 base and at J to 8 bases, leaving 8 bases not matched to a gene. The germline gives CDR1 SQVTM, CDR2 ANQGSEA. The CDR3: CSVEVLAGRGDEQFF. The CDR3 nucleotides read TGCAGCGTTGAAGTACTAGCGGGGAGGGGTGATGAGCAGTTCTTC.

The chain carries TRBV6-5 and TRBJ1-2; the D is unclear. The CDR3 is 10 residues long. Germline CDR1 reads MNHEY; CDR2 reads SVGAGI. Trimming left V 5 bases short and J 8 bases short, with 6 bases between. The CDR3 DNA sequence: TGTGCCAGCAGTGACTGGGGCTACACCTTC. Its translation: CASSDWGYTF.

The rearrangement uses TRBV7-3 and TRBJ2-6, with 12 nucleotides matching TRBD2. V lost 0 bases and J lost 2; bases outside the gene matches: 2. Germline CDR1 SGHTA, CDR2 FQGTGA. The CDR3 contains 18 residues. CDR3 amino acids: CASSLTGTSGPGANVLTF. Here the CDR3 DNA reads TGTGCCAGCAGCTTAACCGGGACTAGCGGGCCTGGGGCCAACGTCCTGACTTTC.

In nucleotides, the CDR3 is TGTGCCAGCAGCTTGGGAGGTTTTAATTCACCCCTCCACTTT. Its protein is CASSLGGFNSPLHF. The V and J genes are TRBV5-6 and TRBJ1-6; D gene uncertain. CDR1 SGHDT and CDR2 YYEEEE come from the germline V gene. V lost 0 bases to trimming and J lost 6 bases, with 7 bases between them. The CDR3 spans 14 residues. Looking up the rest from reference TRBV5-6 and TRBJ1-6 gives the full variable domain: DAGVTQSPTHLIKTRGQQVTLRCSPKSGHDTVSWYQQALGQGPQFIFQYYEEEERQRGNFPDRFSGHQFPNYSSELNVNALLLGDSALYLCASSLGGFNSPLHFGNGTRLTVT.

V is TRBV7-2 and J is TRBJ2-7; a weak D match, TRBD1 (6 bases). Per germline, CDR1 SGHTA and CDR2 FQGNSA. The ends were cut back, 5 bases at V and 1 base at J, with 18 bases in the middle. CDR3 size: 16 residues. The CDR3 here is CASSQQGGRISYEQYF. The CDR3, as DNA: TGTGCCAGCAGCCAGCAAGGGGGACGGATTTCCTACGAGCAGTACTTC.

The chain recombines TRBV25-1 with TRBJ2-1; possibly TRBD1 or TRBD2 for D (5 bases each). This CDR3 is built from 11 residues. Deletions cut 2 bases from V and 12 bases from J, with 8 bases between. CDR1 MGHDK and CDR2 SYGVNS come from the germline V gene. CDR3 residues: CASSEVGGQFF. The CDR3 coding sequence is TGTGCCAGCAGTGAAGTTGGGGGGCAGTTCTTC. Together with reference TRBV25-1 and TRBJ2-1, the CDR3 gives the full variable domain: EADIYQTPRYLVIGTGKKITLECSQTMGHDKMYWYQQDPGMELHLIHYSYGVNSTEKGDLSSESTVSRIRTEHFPLTLESARPSHTSQYLCASSEVGGQFFGPGTRLTVL.

The J gene is TRBJ2-7, the V gene TRBV6-5, with D perhaps TRBD2 (5 bases). V lost 7 bases and J 2 bases, leaving 6 bases between the germline ends. CDR3 size: 11 residues. CDR1 is MNHEY, CDR2 SVGAGI, per germline. For the CDR3, the DNA is TGTGCCAGCACGAGGGCCTACGAGCAGTACTTC. As protein: CASTRAYEQYF.

The chain combines TRBV2 with TRBJ2-1, with 12 nucleotides matching TRBD2. Germline CDR1 is SNHLY and CDR2 is FYNNEI. Unmatched junction bases numbered 15, after V lost 6 bases and J lost 15 bases. The length of the CDR3 is 15 residues. CDR3 bases: TGTGCCAGCAGCCGACTAGCGGGGGTCCTCGTTCGGGGGTTCTTC. It yields the protein CASSRLAGVLVRGFF. The whole variable domain, filled in from reference TRBV2 and TRBJ2-1, reads EPEVTQTPSHQVTQMGQEVILRCVPISNHLYFYWYRQILGQKVEFLVSFYNNEISEKSEIFDDQFSVERPDGSNFTLKIRSTKLEDSAMYFCASSRLAGVLVRGFFGPGTRLTVL.

J is TRBJ2-5 and V is TRBV7-9, with D perhaps matching TRBD1 (5 bases). Per the germline V gene, CDR1 is SEHNR and CDR2 is FQNEAQ (reference sequence). Trimming shortened V by 5 bases and J by 4 bases, and 23 bases separated the two germline ends. The CDR3 sequence is 17 residues long. The CDR3 DNA follows: TGTGCCAGCAGCCTAAGCCTTTCCCAGGGTTCGGGAGAGACCCAGTACTTC. Its protein is CASSLSLSQGSGETQYF.

The rearrangement joins TRBV9 to TRBJ1-6, with TRBD1 as a possible D gene (5 bases). The germline CDR1 and CDR2 sequences are SGDLS and YYNGEE. The CDR3 has 13 amino acids. Trimming stripped 4 bases from V and 13 bases from J, with 15 bases between. CDR3 loop: CASSKTENVPLHF. The CDR3 DNA reads TGTGCCAGCAGCAAGACAGAGAATGTCCCCCTCCACTTT.

This chain connects TRBV19 to TRBJ2-3, with D tentatively TRBD1 or TRBD2 (5 bases each). The CDR3 spans 13 residues. Germline V gives CDR1 LNHDA, CDR2 SQIVND (reference sequence). With 4 bases removed from V and 3 bases from J, the gap between germline ends came to 8 bases. The CDR3 is CASSRDPTDTQYF. CDR3 in DNA: TGTGCCAGTAGTAGGGACCCAACAGATACGCAGTATTTT.

The V call is TRBV5-4, the J call TRBJ1-2; 10 bases are a match to TRBD1. Germline V CDR1 and CDR2: SGHNT, YYREEE (reference sequence). V lost 2 bases to trimming and J lost 6 bases; unmatched junction nucleotides: 7. The CDR3 contains 15 residues. CDR3 sequence (DNA): TGTGCCAGCAGCTTACGACAGGGGGCAACGGATGGCTACACCTTC. Residues: CASSLRQGATDGYTF. The variable domain in full, completed from reference TRBV5-4 and TRBJ1-2, reads ETGVTQSPTHLIKTRGQQVTLRCSSQSGHNTVSWYQQALGQGPQFIFQYYREEENGRGNFPPRFSGLQFPNYSSELNVNALELDDSALYLCASSLRQGATDGYTFGSGTRLTVV.

The rearrangement joins TRBV5-1 to TRBJ2-2, with D hard to call. Germline-derived CDR1 and CDR2 are SGHRS and YFSETQ. CDR3 size: 15 residues. The ends were cut back, 0 bases at V and 1 base at J, with 7 bases in the middle. In nucleotides, the CDR3 is TGCGCCAGCAGCTTGGGCTCTTTGAACACCGGGGAGCTGTTTTTT. Translating gives CASSLGSLNTGELFF. Together with reference TRBV5-1 and TRBJ2-2, the CDR3 gives the full variable domain: KAGVTQTPRYLIKTRGQQVTLSCSPISGHRSVSWYQQTPGQGLQFLFEYFSETQRNKGNFPGRFSGRQFSNSRSEMNVSTLELGDSALYLCASSLGSLNTGELFFGEGSRLTVL.

The rearrangement uses TRBV7-3 and TRBJ2-7, with 10 bases aligning to TRBD2. Germline CDR1 is SGHTA and CDR2 is FQGTGA. J lost 3 bases, V lost 2 bases, and 4 bases had no gene match. The CDR3 totals 15 residues. The CDR3 loop is CASSLASGGYYEQYF. The CDR3 DNA reads TGTGCCAGCAGCTTAGCTAGCGGGGGTTACTACGAGCAGTACTTC.

V gene TRBV19 combines with J gene TRBJ1-1; 7 bases line up with TRBD1. Germline loops: CDR1 LNHDA, CDR2 SQIVND (reference sequence). The CDR3 totals 15 residues. J gave up 4 bases and V 5 bases, and 10 bases lay outside the gene matches. The CDR3 is CASSARTGVRTEAFF. The CDR3 DNA follows: TGTGCCAGTAGTGCTCGTACAGGGGTCCGCACTGAAGCTTTCTTT.

J is TRBJ2-7 and V is TRBV7-6; 9 bases map to TRBD1. CDR3 length: 14 amino acids. V was clipped by 1 base and J by 6 bases; unmatched bases: 4. In germline, CDR1 is SGHVS, CDR2 FNYEAQ. The CDR3 loop reads CASSLGGQGSEQYF. CDR3 in DNA: TGTGCCAGCAGCTTAGGGGGACAGGGATCCGAGCAGTACTTC.

The chain joins TRBV6-6 to TRBJ1-2; no clear D. The germline V and J ends were trimmed by 7 bases and 6 bases, with 18 bases remaining between them. The germline V gene has CDR1 MNHNY and CDR2 SVGAGI (reference sequence). The CDR3 loop spans 14 amino acids. CDR3 bases: TGTGCCAGCACCCGATCGGGGTTAGCGAATGGCTACACCTTC. It is translated as CASTRSGLANGYTF.

The V and J genes are TRBV5-1 and TRBJ2-7, with TRBD1 matching 7 bases. The length of the CDR3 is 12 residues. Germline assignment: CDR1 SGHRS and CDR2 YFSETQ. Trimming at V came to 3 bases and at J to 5 bases, leaving 2 bases not matched to a gene. DNA for the CDR3: TGCGCCAGCAGCTCAGGACAGGACGAGCAGTACTTC. Translation: CASSSGQDEQYF.

This rearrangement joins TRBV9 to TRBJ1-6, with a tentative D call TRBD1 (5 bases). The V end lost 2 bases, the J end lost 7 bases, and 10 bases lay between the germline ends. Germline CDR1 and CDR2: SGDLS and YYNGEE. The CDR3 loop spans 14 amino acids. The CDR3 nucleotides read TGTGCCAGCAGCGTGGGGGATCTGAATTCACCCCTCCACTTT. Its translation: CASSVGDLNSPLHF.

This chain links TRBV5-1 with TRBJ2-5, with 13 bases identical to TRBD2. Trimming at V came to 0 bases and at J to 4 bases, leaving 3 bases not matched to a gene. The CDR3 has 16 amino acids. The germline CDR1 and CDR2 sequences are SGHRS and YFSETQ. The CDR3 reads CASSLAGLAGVETQYF. The CDR3 DNA sequence: TGCGCCAGCAGCTTGGCTGGACTAGCGGGAGTAGAGACCCAGTACTTC. Drawing the rest from reference TRBV5-1 and TRBJ2-5, the complete variable domain is KAGVTQTPRYLIKTRGQQVTLSCSPISGHRSVSWYQQTPGQGLQFLFEYFSETQRNKGNFPGRFSGRQFSNSRSEMNVSTLELGDSALYLCASSLAGLAGVETQYFGPGTRLLVL.

CDR3 protein: CASSKAGGQPQHF. The CDR3 DNA sequence: TGTGCCAGCAGCAAGGCAGGGGGGCAGCCCCAGCATTTT. This chain connects TRBV9 to TRBJ1-5; 7 bases match TRBD1. In germline, CDR1 is SGDLS, CDR2 YYNGEE. V was pared by 4 bases and J by 7 bases, with 5 bases of the junction left unmatched. There are 13 residues in the CDR3.

The chain uses TRBV6-5 and TRBJ1-2, with TRBD1 matching 10 bases. V was clipped by 6 bases and J by 3 bases; unmatched bases: 4. Germline-derived CDR1 and CDR2 are MNHEY and SVGAGI. This CDR3 spans 14 amino acids. CDR3 nucleotides: TGTGCCAGCAGCTTGGACAGGGGGGACTATGGCTACACCTTC. It encodes CASSLDRGDYGYTF.

V usage is TRBV10-1 and J usage is TRBJ1-1; D uncertain. The CDR3 has 15 residues. V was trimmed by 5 bases and J by 3 bases, leaving 16 bases between them. Germline-derived CDR1 and CDR2 are WNHNN and SYGVQD (reference sequence). Here the CDR3 DNA reads TGCGCCAGCAGTTTGTCATTTTATCAGGACACTGAAGCTTTCTTT. This sequence encodes CASSLSFYQDTEAFF.

This chain joins TRBV2 and TRBJ2-5, with 14 bases identical to TRBD2. Unmatched junction bases numbered 8, after V lost 6 bases and J lost 5 bases. Germline V gene data show CDR1 as SNHLY and CDR2 as FYNNEI. This CDR3 region has 16 residues. CDR3 nucleotide sequence: TGTGCCAGCAGGGGTAGACTAGCGGGGGGGCGTGAGACCCAGTACTTC. As protein: CASRGRLAGGRETQYF.